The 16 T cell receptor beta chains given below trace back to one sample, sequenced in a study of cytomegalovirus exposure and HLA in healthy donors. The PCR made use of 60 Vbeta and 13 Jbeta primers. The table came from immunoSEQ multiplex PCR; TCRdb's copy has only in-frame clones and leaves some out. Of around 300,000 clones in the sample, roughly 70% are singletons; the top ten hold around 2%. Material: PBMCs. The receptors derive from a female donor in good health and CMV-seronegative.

CDR3 bases: TGCGCCAGCAGCCGAGATGGACTAGCGGGAATTGAGACCCAGTACTTC. Its translation is CASSRDGLAGIETQYF. This rearrangement joins TRBV4-1 to TRBJ2-5; 12 bases match TRBD2. Germline loops: CDR1 MGHRA, CDR2 YSYEKL. CDR3 length: 16 amino acids. Trimming removed 4 bases from V and 5 bases from J; junction bases left unmatched: 8.

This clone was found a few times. The CDR3 coding sequence is TGTGCCAGCCGGGATGGACTTGTCCAAGAGACCCAGTACTTC. Its translation is CASRDGLVQETQYF. The J gene is TRBJ2-5, the V gene TRBV5-4, with D perhaps TRBD2 (5 bases). V was cut by 7 bases and J by 1 base, with 14 bases left in between. The CDR3 is 14 amino acids. The V gene's germline CDR1 is SGHNT and CDR2 YYREEE (reference sequence).

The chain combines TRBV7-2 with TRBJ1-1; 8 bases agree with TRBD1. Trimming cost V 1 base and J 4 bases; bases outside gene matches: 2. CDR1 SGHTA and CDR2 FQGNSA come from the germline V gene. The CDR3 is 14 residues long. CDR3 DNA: TGTGCCAGCAGCTTAGACAGGGGGGCCACTGAAGCTTTCTTT. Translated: CASSLDRGATEAFF.

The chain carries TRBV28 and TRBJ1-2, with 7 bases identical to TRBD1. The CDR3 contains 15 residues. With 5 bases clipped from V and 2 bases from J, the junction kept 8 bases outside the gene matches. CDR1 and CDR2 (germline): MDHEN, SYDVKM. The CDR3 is CASSLGDRPNYGYTF. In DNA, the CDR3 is TGTGCCAGCAGTCTCGGGGACAGACCAAACTATGGCTACACCTTC.

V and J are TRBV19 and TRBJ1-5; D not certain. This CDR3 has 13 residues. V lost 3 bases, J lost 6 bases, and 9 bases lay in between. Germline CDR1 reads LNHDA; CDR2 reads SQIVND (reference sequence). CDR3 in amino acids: CASSMAGFQPQHF. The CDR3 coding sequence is TGTGCCAGTAGTATGGCGGGATTTCAGCCCCAGCATTTT.

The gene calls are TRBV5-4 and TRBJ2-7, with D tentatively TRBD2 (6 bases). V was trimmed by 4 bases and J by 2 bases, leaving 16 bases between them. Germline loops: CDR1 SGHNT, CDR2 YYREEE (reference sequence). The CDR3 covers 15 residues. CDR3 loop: CASSVEMGGAYEQYF. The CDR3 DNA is TGTGCCAGCAGCGTAGAGATGGGAGGTGCCTACGAGCAGTACTTC. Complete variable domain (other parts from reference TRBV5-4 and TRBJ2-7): ETGVTQSPTHLIKTRGQQVTLRCSSQSGHNTVSWYQQALGQGPQFIFQYYREEENGRGNFPPRFSGLQFPNYSSELNVNALELDDSALYLCASSVEMGGAYEQYFGPGTRLTVT.

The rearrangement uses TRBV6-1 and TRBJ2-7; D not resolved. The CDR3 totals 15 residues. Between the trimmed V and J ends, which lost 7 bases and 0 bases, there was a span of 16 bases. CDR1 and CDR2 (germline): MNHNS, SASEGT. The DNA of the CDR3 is TGTGCCAGCACCATGTTAAGCGTCGGCTCCTACGAGCAGTACTTC. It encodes CASTMLSVGSYEQYF.

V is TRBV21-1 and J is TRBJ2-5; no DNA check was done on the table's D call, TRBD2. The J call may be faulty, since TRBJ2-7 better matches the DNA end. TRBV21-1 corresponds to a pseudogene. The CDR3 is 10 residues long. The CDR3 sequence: CASSPPEQYF. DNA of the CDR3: TGTGCCAGCAGCCCCCCCGAGCAGTACTTC.

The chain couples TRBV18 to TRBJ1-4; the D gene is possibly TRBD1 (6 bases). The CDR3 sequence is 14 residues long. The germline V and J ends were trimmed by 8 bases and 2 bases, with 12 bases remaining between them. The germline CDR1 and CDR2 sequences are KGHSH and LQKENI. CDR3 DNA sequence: TGTGCCAGCACACAGGGAGGCACTAATGAAAAACTGTTTTTT. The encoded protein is CASTQGGTNEKLFF. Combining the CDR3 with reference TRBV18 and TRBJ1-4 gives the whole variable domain NAGVMQNPRHLVRRRGQEARLRCSPMKGHSHVYWYRQLPEEGLKFMVYLQKENIIDESGMPKERFSAEFPKEGPSILRIQQVVRGDSAAYFCASTQGGTNEKLFFGSGTQLSVL.

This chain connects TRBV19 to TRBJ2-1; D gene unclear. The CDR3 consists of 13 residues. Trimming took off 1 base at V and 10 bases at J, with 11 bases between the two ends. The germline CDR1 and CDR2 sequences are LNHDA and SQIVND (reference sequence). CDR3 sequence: CASSIALLQEQFF. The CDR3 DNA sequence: TGTGCCAGTAGTATAGCTCTTTTACAGGAGCAGTTCTTC.

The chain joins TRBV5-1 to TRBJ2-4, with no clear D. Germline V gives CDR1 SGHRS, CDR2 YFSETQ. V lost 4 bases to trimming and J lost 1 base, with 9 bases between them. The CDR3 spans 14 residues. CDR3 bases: TGCGCCAGCAGCCCCCCTTTGGCCAAAAACATTCAGTACTTC. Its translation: CASSPPLAKNIQYF. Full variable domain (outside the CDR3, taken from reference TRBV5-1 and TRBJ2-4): KAGVTQTPRYLIKTRGQQVTLSCSPISGHRSVSWYQQTPGQGLQFLFEYFSETQRNKGNFPGRFSGRQFSNSRSEMNVSTLELGDSALYLCASSPPLAKNIQYFGAGTRLSVL.

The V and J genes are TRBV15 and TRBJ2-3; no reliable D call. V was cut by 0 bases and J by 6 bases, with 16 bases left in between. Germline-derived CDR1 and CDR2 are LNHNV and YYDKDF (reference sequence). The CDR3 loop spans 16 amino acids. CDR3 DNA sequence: TGTGCCACCAGCAGAGACCCCCTTCCGACGGGTGATACGCAGTATTTT. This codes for CATSRDPLPTGDTQYF.

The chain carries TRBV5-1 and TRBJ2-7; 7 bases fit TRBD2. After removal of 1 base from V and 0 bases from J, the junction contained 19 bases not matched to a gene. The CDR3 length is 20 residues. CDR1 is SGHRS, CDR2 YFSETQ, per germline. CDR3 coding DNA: TGCGCCAGCAGCTTGCGCCCCATGGGGGGGAGTCTTCCGAGCTCCTACGAGCAGTACTTC. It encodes CASSLRPMGGSLPSSYEQYF.

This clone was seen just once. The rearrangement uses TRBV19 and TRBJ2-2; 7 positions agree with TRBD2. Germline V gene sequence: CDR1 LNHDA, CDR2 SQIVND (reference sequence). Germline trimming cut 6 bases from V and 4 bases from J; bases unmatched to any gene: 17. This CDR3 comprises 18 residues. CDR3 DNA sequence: TGTGCCAGTAGAAGTTATCCGCGGGGGATTAATATCACCGGGGAGCTGTTTTTT. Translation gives CASRSYPRGINITGELFF.

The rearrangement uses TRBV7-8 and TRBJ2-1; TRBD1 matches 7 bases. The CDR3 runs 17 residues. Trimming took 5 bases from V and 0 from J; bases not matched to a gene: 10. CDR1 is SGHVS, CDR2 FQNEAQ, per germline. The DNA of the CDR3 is TGTGCCAGCAGCAAGGGGGCCCAGGGGCCCTCCTACAATGAGCAGTTCTTC. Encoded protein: CASSKGAQGPSYNEQFF.

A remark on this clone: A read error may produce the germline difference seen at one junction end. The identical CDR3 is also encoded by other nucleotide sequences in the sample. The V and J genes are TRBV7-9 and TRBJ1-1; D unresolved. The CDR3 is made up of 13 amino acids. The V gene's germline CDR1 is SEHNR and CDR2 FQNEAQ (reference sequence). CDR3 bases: TGTTCCAGCAGCTTAGACATTAACACTGAAGCTTTCTTT. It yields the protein CSSSLDINTEAFF. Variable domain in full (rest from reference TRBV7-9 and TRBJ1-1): DTGVSQNPRHKITKRGQNVTFRCDPISEHNRLYWYRQTLGQGPEFLTYFQNEAQLEKSRLLSDRFSAERPKGSFSTLEIQRTEQGDSAMYLCSSSLDINTEAFFGQGTRLTVV.